This T cell receptor beta chain was retrieved from a study of CD4 T cells in relation to SARS-CoV-2 and coronaviruses. CDR3 length: 16 amino acids. The J segment lost 1 base and the V segment lost 3 bases, leaving 7 bases of the junction unmatched. Germline V gene lookup returns CDR1 SGDLS and CDR2 YYNGEE. Naive and memory CD4+ T cell DNA was deep-sequenced without culture. The method was immunoSEQ multiplex PCR; TCRdb's version includes in-frame clones alone and lacks a portion of them. The sample consists of roughly 60,000 clones, about 94% of them appearing once. Before the COVID-19 pandemic, during about 2011-2019, CD4+ T cells were taken from unexposed donors.

The sequenced material came from naive CD4+ T cells from PBMCs. The subset: naive CD4+ T cells isolated by negative enrichment. This sequence joins TRBV9 and TRBJ1-3; TRBD1 matches 7 bases. The clonotype originates from a human donor in good health. The CDR3: CASSGRQGGSGNTIYF. In DNA form, the CDR3 reads TGTGCCAGCAGCGGACGACAGGGAGGGTCTGGAAACACCATATATTTT. The variable domain in full, completed from reference TRBV9 and TRBJ1-3, reads DSGVTQTPKHLITATGQRVTLRCSPRSGDLSVYWYQQSLDQGLQFLIQYYNGEERAKGNILERFSAQQFPDLHSELNLSSLELGDSALYFCASSGRQGGSGNTIYFGEGSWLTVV.